This T cell receptor beta chain was captured in a study of T cell responses to AZD1222 COVID-19 vaccine. Study-wide findings and caveats: Seropositive status at baseline applied to only a handful of AZD1222 recipients. An increase in Spike-specific TCR breadth and depth was observed after two AZD1222 doses.

A note on this clone: Antigen specificity is unknown.

Assay used: immunoSEQ multiplex PCR; TCRdb lists only in-frame clones, some missing. The table lists roughly 130,000 clones, approximately 88% of them singletons. The CDR3 is 16 amino acids. The V and J ends lost 5 bases and 0 bases, in that order; junction bases with no gene match: 4. Germline values: CDR1 LGHDT, CDR2 YNNKEL (reference sequence). This receptor was taken from an adult in good health. Here the sequenced sample was peripheral blood, taken on day 0 of MenACWY control vaccination. The V and J genes are TRBV3-1 (or the pseudogene TRBV3-2) and TRBJ1-4; 9 bases are a match to TRBD1. The chain's CDR3 is CASSARQGATNEKLFF. CDR3 bases: TGTGCCAGCAGCGCACGACAGGGGGCAACTAATGAAAAACTGTTTTTT.